The TCR beta chain described here comes from a study of response to subunit inactivated influenza vaccine. Study-wide results and limits: There was a suggestion from the authors that each seasonal influenza vaccination recruits few new T cells.

CDR3 length: 14 residues. J lost 4 bases, V lost 5 bases, and 9 bases had no gene match. Germline-derived CDR1 and CDR2 are SGHKS and YYEKEE (reference sequence). As regards this clonotype: Its antigen is currently unknown.

Each CDR3 protein is one row after TCRdb ran MiXCR on the RT-PCR reads. This table holds more than 600,000 distinct CDR3 sequences, around a sixth found once. Sample: PBMCs from blood, taken 4 to 6 days after vaccination. The chain combines TRBV5-5 with TRBJ2-7, with 7 bases identical to TRBD1. The clonotype originates from a man in his fifties who received an inactivated influenza vaccine. CDR3 sequence reads: CASSQTGVLYEQYF. CDR3 in DNA: TGTGCCAGCAGTCAAACAGGGGTTCTTTACGAGCAGTACTTC.